These 13 T cell receptor beta chains came from one sample sequenced in a study of blood T cell repertoires in COVID-19. The method was immunoSEQ multiplex PCR; TCRdb's version includes in-frame clones alone and lacks a portion of them. The repertoire holds 250,000 or so clones, around 84% seen once, with roughly 1.4% in the top ten. Sequenced sample: peripheral blood. Receptors were obtained from a woman between 35 and 50 years old who had recovered from COVID-19.

The rearrangement joins TRBV11-2 to TRBJ2-2; 10 bases map to TRBD2. CDR1 is SGHAT, CDR2 FQNNGV, per germline. The CDR3 spans 16 residues. Trimming removed 5 bases from V and 3 bases from J; junction bases left unmatched: 6. The CDR3 bases are TGTGCCAGCAGCCCTGCAAGCGGGGGGGACACCGGGGAGCTGTTTTTT. This encodes CASSPASGGDTGELFF. Full variable domain (outside the CDR3, taken from reference TRBV11-2 and TRBJ2-2): EAGVAQSPRYKIIEKRQSVAFWCNPISGHATLYWYQQILGQGPKLLIQFQNNGVVDDSQLPKDRFSAERLKGVDSTLKIQPAKLEDSAVYLCASSPASGGDTGELFFGEGSRLTVL.

The chain uses TRBV30 and TRBJ1-1; maybe TRBD1 (5 bases). This CDR3 has 14 amino acids. CDR1 is GTSNPN and CDR2 is SVGIG in the germline V gene (reference sequence). With 0 bases removed from V and 9 bases from J, the gap between germline ends came to 17 bases. The CDR3, as DNA: TGTGCCTGGAGTGTGGGGCCGGCGTTTCTCCAAGCTTTCTTT. Translated: CAWSVGPAFLQAFF.

The chain employs TRBV25-1 and TRBJ1-4; D possibly corresponds to TRBD1 (5 bases). CDR3 length: 13 amino acids. Germline lookup yields CDR1 MGHDK and CDR2 SYGVNS. Trimming took 5 bases from V and 13 from J, leaving 17 bases between them. The CDR3 DNA follows: TGTGCCAGCAGTCCCCCCGTGGGGGGTGGACTGTTTTTT. Translation: CASSPPVGGGLFF.

The chain recombines TRBV4-2 with TRBJ1-3, with D possibly TRBD1 on 6 matching bases. The germline CDR1 and CDR2 sequences are LGHNA and YNFKEQ. V was pared by 5 bases and J by 4 bases, with 24 bases between. The CDR3 runs to 18 residues. The CDR3 sequence: CASSALSRLGAYGNTIYF. The CDR3 nucleotides read TGTGCCAGCAGCGCGCTCTCCAGGCTGGGGGCTTACGGAAACACCATATATTTT.

This chain uses TRBV19 with TRBJ2-1; D ambiguous. The CDR3 consists of 16 residues. Per germline, CDR1 LNHDA and CDR2 SQIVND (reference sequence). V was trimmed by 5 bases and J by 0 bases, leaving 14 bases between them. The CDR3 protein is CASSASSTGSYNEQFF. The DNA of the CDR3 is TGTGCCAGTAGTGCCAGCTCGACGGGCTCCTACAATGAGCAGTTCTTC.

The chain joins TRBV5-4 to TRBJ2-3, with D perhaps TRBD2 (7 bases). Trimming shortened V by 8 bases and J by 0 bases, and 22 bases separated the two germline ends. The CDR3 loop spans 17 amino acids. Germline lookup yields CDR1 SGHNT and CDR2 YYREEE (reference sequence). CDR3 loop: CASQEGGDPSSTDTQYF. The DNA of the CDR3 is TGTGCCAGTCAGGAGGGGGGGGACCCCTCTAGCACAGATACGCAGTATTTT. Looking up the rest from reference TRBV5-4 and TRBJ2-3 gives the full variable domain: ETGVTQSPTHLIKTRGQQVTLRCSSQSGHNTVSWYQQALGQGPQFIFQYYREEENGRGNFPPRFSGLQFPNYSSELNVNALELDDSALYLCASQEGGDPSSTDTQYFGPGTRLTVL.

A remark on this clone: The sample carries other DNA sequences with the same CDR3. The CDR3: CASRGQGNSPLHF. In DNA, the CDR3 is TGTGCCAGCAGAGGACAGGGGAATTCACCCCTCCACTTT. V gene TRBV2 combines with J gene TRBJ1-6, with 9 bases that match TRBD1. CDR3 length: 13 residues. Trimming removed 6 bases from V and 7 bases from J; junction bases left unmatched: 1. Germline V gene sequence: CDR1 SNHLY, CDR2 FYNNEI.

CDR3 in amino acids: CASSSQGPYGYTF. In DNA, the CDR3 is TGTGCCAGCAGCTCCCAGGGCCCCTATGGCTACACCTTC. The V call is TRBV5-6, the J call TRBJ1-2, with D possibly matching TRBD1 (5 bases). The V gene's germline CDR1 is SGHDT and CDR2 YYEEEE. The CDR3 is made up of 13 amino acids. V gave up 3 bases and J gave up 4 bases, with 10 bases separating them.

The chain recombines TRBV4-2 with TRBJ1-2; no firm D call. V lost 1 base to trimming and J lost 2 bases, with 11 bases between them. Germline CDR1 and CDR2: LGHNA and YNFKEQ. The CDR3 is made up of 15 amino acids. The CDR3: CASSQGRTGNYGYTF. The CDR3, as DNA: TGTGCCAGCAGCCAAGGAAGAACCGGGAACTATGGCTACACCTTC.

Here the CDR3 DNA reads TGCGCCAGCAGCCAAGGGGGGGGCCGGGACTCTGGAAACACCATATATTTT. Its protein product is CASSQGGGRDSGNTIYF. The chain uses TRBV4-1 and TRBJ1-3; maybe TRBD1 (6 bases). Trimming cost V 1 base and J 0 bases, with 13 bases left between them. Germline lookup yields CDR1 MGHRA and CDR2 YSYEKL. The CDR3 runs to 17 residues.

This chain links TRBV27 with TRBJ1-6; maybe TRBD1 (5 bases). The CDR3 sequence is 14 residues long. With 3 bases removed from V and 7 bases from J, the gap between germline ends came to 10 bases. Germline V CDR1 and CDR2: MNHEY, SMNVEV (reference sequence). The CDR3 DNA reads as TGTGCCAGCAGTTTTGGGCAGGGAAATTCACCCCTCCACTTT. Translated, it gives CASSFGQGNSPLHF.

This chain joins TRBV24-1 and TRBJ2-5, with 11 bases aligning to TRBD1. The CDR3 loop spans 16 amino acids. After removal of 4 bases from V and 5 bases from J, the junction contained 8 bases not matched to a gene. CDR1 is KGHDR and CDR2 is SFDVKD in the germline V gene. The CDR3 DNA follows: TGTGCCACCAGTGACCCAGGACAGGGGGCTTGGGAGACCCAGTACTTC. Translated: CATSDPGQGAWETQYF.

The chain joins TRBV6-5 to TRBJ1-6; D unresolved. In germline, CDR1 is MNHEY, CDR2 SVGAGI. The CDR3 is 15 amino acids. Trimming took off 0 bases at V and 9 bases at J, with 12 bases between the two ends. The CDR3 DNA follows: TGTGCCAGCAGTTACTCGGAGTCCATTGGTTCACCCCTCCACTTT. This sequence encodes CASSYSESIGSPLHF.